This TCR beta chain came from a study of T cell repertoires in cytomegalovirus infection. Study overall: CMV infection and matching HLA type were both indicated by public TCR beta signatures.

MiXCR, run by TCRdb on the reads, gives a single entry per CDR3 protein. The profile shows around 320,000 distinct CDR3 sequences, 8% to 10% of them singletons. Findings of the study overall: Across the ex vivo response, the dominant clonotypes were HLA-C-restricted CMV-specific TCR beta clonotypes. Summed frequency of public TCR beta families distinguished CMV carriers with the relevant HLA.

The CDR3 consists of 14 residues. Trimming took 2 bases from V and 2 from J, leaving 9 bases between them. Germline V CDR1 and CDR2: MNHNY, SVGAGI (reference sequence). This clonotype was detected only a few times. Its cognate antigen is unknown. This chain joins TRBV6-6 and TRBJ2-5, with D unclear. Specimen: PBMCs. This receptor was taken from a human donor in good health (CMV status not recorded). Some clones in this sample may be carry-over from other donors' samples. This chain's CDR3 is CASSYGGIQETQYF. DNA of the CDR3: TGTGCCAGCAGTTACGGTGGGATACAAGAGACCCAGTACTTC.